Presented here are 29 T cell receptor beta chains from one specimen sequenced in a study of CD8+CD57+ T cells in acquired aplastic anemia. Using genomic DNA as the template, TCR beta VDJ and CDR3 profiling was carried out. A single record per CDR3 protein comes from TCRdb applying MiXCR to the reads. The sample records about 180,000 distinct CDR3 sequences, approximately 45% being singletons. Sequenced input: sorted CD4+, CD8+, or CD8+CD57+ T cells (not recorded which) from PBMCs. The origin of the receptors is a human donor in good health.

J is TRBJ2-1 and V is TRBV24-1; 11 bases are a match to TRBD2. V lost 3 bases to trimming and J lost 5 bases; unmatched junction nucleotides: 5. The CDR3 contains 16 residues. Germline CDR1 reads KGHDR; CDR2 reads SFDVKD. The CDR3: CATSDRGLAENNEQFF. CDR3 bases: TGTGCCACCAGTGATAGGGGACTAGCGGAAAACAATGAGCAGTTCTTC.

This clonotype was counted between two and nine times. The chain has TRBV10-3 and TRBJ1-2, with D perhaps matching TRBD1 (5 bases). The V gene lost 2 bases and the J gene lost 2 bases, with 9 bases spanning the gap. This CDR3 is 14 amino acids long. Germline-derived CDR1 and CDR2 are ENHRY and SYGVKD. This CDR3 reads CAISEPTENYGYTF. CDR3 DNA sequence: TGTGCCATCAGTGAGCCGACAGAAAACTATGGCTACACCTTC.

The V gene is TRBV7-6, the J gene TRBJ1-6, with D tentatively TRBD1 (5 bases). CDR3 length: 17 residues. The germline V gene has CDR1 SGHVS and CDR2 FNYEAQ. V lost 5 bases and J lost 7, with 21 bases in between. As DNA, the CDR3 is TGTGCCAGCAGCCCCAGGGCGGACGCCCAACACAATTCACCCCTCCACTTT. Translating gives CASSPRADAQHNSPLHF.

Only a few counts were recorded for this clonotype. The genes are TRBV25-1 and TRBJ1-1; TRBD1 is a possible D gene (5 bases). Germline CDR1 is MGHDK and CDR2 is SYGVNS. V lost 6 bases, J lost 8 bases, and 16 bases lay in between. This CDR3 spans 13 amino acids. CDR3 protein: CASRGIASGEAFF. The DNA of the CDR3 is TGTGCCAGCAGAGGAATAGCGTCAGGGGAAGCTTTCTTT.

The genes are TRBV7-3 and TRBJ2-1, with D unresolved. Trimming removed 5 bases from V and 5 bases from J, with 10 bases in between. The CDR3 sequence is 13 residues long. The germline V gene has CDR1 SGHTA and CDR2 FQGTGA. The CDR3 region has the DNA TGTGCCAGCAGCCACGGACGTAACAATGAGCAGTTCTTC. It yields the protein CASSHGRNNEQFF. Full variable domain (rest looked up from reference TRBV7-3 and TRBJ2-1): GAGVSQTPSNKVTEKGKYVELRCDPISGHTALYWYRQSLGQGPEFLIYFQGTGAADDSGLPNDRFFAVRPEGSVSTLKIQRTERGDSAVYLCASSHGRNNEQFFGPGTRLTVL.

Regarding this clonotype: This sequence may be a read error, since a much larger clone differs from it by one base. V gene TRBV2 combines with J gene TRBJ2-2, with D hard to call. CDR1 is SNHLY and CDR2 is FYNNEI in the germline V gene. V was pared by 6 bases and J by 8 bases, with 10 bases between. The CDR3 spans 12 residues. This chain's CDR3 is CASSPTFGELFF. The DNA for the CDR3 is TGTGCCAGCAGCCCCACGTTTGGGGAGCTGTTTTTT.

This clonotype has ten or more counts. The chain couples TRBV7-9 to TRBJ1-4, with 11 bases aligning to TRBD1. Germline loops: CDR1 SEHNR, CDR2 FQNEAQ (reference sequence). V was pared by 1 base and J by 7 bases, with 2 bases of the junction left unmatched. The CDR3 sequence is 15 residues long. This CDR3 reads CASSLGGTGGEKLFF. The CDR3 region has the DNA TGTGCCAGCAGCTTAGGCGGGACAGGGGGTGAAAAACTGTTTTTT.

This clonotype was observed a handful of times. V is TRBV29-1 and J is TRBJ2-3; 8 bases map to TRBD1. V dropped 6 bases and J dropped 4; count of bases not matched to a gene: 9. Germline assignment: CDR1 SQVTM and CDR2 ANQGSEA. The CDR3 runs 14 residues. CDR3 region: CSVEDREGPDTQYF. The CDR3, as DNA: TGCAGCGTGGAGGACAGGGAAGGCCCAGATACGCAGTATTTT.

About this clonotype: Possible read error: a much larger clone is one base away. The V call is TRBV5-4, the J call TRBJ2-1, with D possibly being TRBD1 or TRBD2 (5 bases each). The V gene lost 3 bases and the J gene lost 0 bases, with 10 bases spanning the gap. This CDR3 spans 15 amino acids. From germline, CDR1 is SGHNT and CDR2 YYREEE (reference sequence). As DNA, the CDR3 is TGTGCCAGCAGCTCTTCGGGACGCTCCTACAATGAGCAGTTCTTC. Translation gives CASSSSGRSYNEQFF. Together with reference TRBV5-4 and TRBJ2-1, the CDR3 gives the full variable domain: ETGVTQSPTHLIKTRGQQVTLRCSSQSGHNTVSWYQQALGQGPQFIFQYYREEENGRGNFPPRFSGLQFPNYSSELNVNALELDDSALYLCASSSSGRSYNEQFFGPGTRLTVL.

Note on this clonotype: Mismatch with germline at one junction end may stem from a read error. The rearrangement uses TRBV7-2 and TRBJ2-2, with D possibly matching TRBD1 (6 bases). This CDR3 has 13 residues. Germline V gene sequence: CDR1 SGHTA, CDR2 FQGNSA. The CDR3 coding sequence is TGCGCCAGCAGCTTCGGACAGACCGGGGAGCTGTTTTTT. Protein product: CASSFGQTGELFF.

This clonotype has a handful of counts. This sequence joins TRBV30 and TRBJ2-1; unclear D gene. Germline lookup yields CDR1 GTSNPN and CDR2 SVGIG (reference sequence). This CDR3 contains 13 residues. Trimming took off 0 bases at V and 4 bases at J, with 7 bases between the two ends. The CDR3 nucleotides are TGTGCCTGGAGTGTAATGGTGTACAATGAGCAGTTCTTC. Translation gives CAWSVMVYNEQFF.

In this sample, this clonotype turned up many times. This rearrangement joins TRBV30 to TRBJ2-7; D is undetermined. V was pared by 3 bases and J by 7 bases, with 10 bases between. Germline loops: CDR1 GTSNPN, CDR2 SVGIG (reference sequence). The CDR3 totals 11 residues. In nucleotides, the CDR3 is TGTGCCTGGAGCCTTCAGGTGGAGCAGTACTTC. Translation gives CAWSLQVEQYF.

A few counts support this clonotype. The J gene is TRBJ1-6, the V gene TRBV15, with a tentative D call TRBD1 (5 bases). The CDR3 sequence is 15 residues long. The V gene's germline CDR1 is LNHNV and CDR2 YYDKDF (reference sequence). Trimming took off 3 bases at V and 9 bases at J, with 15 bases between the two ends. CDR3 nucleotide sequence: TGTGCCACCAGCAGGGTGGGACCTAGCAGTTCACCCCTCCACTTT. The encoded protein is CATSRVGPSSSPLHF.

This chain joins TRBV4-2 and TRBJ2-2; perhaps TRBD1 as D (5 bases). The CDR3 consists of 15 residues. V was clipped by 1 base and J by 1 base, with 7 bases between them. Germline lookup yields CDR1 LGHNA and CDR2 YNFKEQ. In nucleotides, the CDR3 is TGTGCCAGCAGCCAAGTTCAGGGGAACACCGGGGAGCTGTTTTTT. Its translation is CASSQVQGNTGELFF.

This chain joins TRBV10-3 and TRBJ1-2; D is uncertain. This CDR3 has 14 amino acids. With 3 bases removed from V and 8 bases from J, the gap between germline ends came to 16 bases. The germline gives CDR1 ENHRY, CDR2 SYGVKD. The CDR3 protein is CAISDGVSSFGYTF. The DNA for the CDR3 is TGTGCCATCAGTGACGGGGTGTCTAGTTTCGGCTACACCTTC.

For the CDR3, the DNA is TGTGCCTGGAGTCCCGACGGGAACACTGAAGCTTTCTTT. It codes for CAWSPDGNTEAFF. This sequence joins TRBV30 and TRBJ1-1, with no clear D. Trimming took 2 bases from V and 1 from J, leaving 8 bases between them. CDR3 size: 13 residues. Germline V gene data show CDR1 as GTSNPN and CDR2 as SVGIG (reference sequence).

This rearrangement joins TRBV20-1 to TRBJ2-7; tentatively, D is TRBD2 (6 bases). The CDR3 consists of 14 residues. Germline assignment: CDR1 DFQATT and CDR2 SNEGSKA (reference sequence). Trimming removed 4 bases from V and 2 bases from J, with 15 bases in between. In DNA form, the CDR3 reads TGCAGTGCTAACGAGGGGACTGGGCCCTACGAGCAGTACTTC. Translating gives CSANEGTGPYEQYF.

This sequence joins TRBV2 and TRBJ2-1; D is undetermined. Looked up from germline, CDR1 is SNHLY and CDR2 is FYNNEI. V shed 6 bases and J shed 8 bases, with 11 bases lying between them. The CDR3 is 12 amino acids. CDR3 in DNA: TGTGCCAGCAGGGAAAGTAGATATGAGCAGTTCTTC. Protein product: CASRESRYEQFF.

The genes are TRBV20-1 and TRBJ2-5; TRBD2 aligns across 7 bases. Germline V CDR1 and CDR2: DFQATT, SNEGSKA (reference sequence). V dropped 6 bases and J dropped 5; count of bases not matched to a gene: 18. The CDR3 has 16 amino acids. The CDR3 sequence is CSASDYRSGDRETQYF. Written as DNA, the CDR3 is TGCAGTGCCTCGGACTATCGGAGCGGGGATAGGGAGACCCAGTACTTC.

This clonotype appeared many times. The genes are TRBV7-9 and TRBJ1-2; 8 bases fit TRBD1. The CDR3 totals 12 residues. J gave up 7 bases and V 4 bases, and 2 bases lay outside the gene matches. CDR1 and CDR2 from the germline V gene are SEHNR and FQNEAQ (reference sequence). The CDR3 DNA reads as TGTGCCAGCAGCTCAGACAGGGGTGGCTACACCTTC. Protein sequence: CASSSDRGGYTF.

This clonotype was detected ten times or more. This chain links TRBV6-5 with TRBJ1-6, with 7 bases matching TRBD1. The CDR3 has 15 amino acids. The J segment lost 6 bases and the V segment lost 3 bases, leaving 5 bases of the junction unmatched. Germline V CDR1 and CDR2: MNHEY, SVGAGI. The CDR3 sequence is CASSYRTGGNSPLHF. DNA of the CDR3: TGTGCCAGCAGTTATCGGACAGGCGGTAATTCACCCCTCCACTTT.

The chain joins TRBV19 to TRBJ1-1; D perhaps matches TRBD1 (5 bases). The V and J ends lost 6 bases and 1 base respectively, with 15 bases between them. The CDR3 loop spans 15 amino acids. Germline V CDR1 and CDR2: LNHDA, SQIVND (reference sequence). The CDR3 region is CASSLGGRANTEAFF. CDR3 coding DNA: TGTGCCAGTAGCCTGGGGGGGAGGGCGAACACTGAAGCTTTCTTT. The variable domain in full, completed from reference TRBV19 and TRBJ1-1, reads DGGITQSPKYLFRKEGQNVTLSCEQNLNHDAMYWYRQDPGQGLRLIYYSQIVNDFQKGDIAEGYSVSREKKESFPLTVTSAQKNPTAFYLCASSLGGRANTEAFFGQGTRLTVV.

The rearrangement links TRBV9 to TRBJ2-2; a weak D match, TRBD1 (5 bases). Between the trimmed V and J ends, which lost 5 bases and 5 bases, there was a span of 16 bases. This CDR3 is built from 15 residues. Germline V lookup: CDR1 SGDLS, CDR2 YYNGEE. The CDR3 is CASSSSSGKTGELFF. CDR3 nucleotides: TGTGCCAGCAGTTCATCCTCAGGGAAAACCGGGGAGCTGTTTTTT.

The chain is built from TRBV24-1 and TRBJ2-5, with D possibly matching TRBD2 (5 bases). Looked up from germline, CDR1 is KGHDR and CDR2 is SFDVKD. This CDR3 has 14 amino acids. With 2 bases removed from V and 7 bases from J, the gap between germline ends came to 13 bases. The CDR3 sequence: CATSDSGLTGTQYF. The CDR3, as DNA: TGTGCCACCAGTGATTCTGGACTCACGGGGACCCAGTACTTC.

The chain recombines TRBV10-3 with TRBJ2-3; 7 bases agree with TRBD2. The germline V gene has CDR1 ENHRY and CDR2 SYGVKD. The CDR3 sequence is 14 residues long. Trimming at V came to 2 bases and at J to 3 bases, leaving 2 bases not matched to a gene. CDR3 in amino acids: CAISEGGETDTQYF. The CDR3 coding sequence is TGTGCCATCAGTGAGGGGGGGGAGACAGATACGCAGTATTTT.

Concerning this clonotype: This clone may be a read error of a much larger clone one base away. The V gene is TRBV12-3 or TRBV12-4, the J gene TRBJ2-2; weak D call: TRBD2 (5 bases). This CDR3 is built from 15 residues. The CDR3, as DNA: TGTGCCAGCAGTTTTTCGGCACTCCTCACCGGGGAGCCGTTTTTT. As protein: CASSFSALLTGEPFF.

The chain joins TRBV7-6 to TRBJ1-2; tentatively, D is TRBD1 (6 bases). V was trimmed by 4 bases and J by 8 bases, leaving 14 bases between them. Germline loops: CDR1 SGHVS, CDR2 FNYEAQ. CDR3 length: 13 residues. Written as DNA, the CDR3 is TGTGCCAGCAGCTCGGACAGTCTCGGGGGCTACACCTTC. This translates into CASSSDSLGGYTF.

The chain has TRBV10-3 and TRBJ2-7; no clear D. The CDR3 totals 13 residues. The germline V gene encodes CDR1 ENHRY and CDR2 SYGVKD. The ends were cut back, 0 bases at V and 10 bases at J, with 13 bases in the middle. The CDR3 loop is CAISESVSRGQYF. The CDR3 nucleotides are TGTGCCATCAGTGAGTCTGTTTCCCGAGGACAGTACTTC.

CDR3 amino acids: CATQGQGYEQYF. Here the CDR3 DNA reads TGTGCCACCCAGGGGCAGGGCTACGAGCAGTACTTC. J is TRBJ2-7 and V is TRBV5-4; D may be TRBD1 (6 bases). The CDR3 has 12 amino acids. Per germline, CDR1 SGHNT and CDR2 YYREEE (reference sequence). V lost 9 bases and J lost 3, with 13 bases in between.